This is a list of T cell receptor beta chains from one sample in a study of cytomegalovirus exposure and HLA in healthy donors. The repertoire was sequenced with immunoSEQ multiplex PCR; TCRdb's copy has only in-frame clones and lacks some. This sample has 150,000 to 200,000 clones, with over 80% found just once. The specimen sequenced was PBMCs. All receptors derive from a girl aged 10 to 17 in good health and CMV-seropositive. Each CDR3 is given with its conserved first and last residue. D genes are given only for firm matches. Only some rows state a clone size, as once, few, many or a class for expanded clones.

d_call | clone_size | j_call | v_call | cdr3_nt | cdr3_aa
TRBD1 | . | TRBJ1-5 | TRBV29-1 | TGCAGCGTTGTGGTGGACAGGGGATCTCAGCCCCAGCATTTT | CSVVVDRGSQPQHF
TRBD1 | . | TRBJ1-1 | TRBV6-5 | TGTGCCAGCATCGCAGGGGGCATCACTGAAGCTTTCTTT | CASIAGGITEAFF
. | once | TRBJ2-7 | TRBV30 | TGTGCCTGGAATTTTGGACTCTCCTACGAGCAGTACTTC | CAWNFGLSYEQYF
. | . | TRBJ2-5 | TRBV19 | TGTGCCAGTACCCCAAGCGGGCTTCAAGAGACCCAGTACTTC | CASTPSGLQETQYF
. | . | TRBJ2-6 | TRBV2 | TGTGCCAGCAGTGAAGTGGGGGGTTCGGCCAACGTCCTGACTTTC | CASSEVGGSANVLTF
TRBD2 | . | TRBJ2-7 | TRBV29-1 | TGCAGCGTTGGTAGGGCTAGCGGGAGCTCCTACGAGCAGTACTTC | CSVGRASGSSYEQYF
TRBD2 | . | TRBJ2-3 | TRBV2 | TGTGCCAGCAAGATCGGGACTAGCGTCCGCACAGATACGCAGTATTTT | CASKIGTSVRTDTQYF
TRBD1 | . | TRBJ1-5 | TRBV4-1 | TGCGCCAGCAGCCAAGAATTCGGGACAGGGGACTATCAGCCCCAGCATTTT | CASSQEFGTGDYQPQHF
TRBD1 | . | TRBJ2-5 | TRBV7-9 | TGTGCCAGCAGCCGAGGACAGGGCCTTCGAGAGACCCAGTACTTC | CASSRGQGLRETQYF
. | . | TRBJ2-3 | TRBV5-6 | TGTGCCAGCAGCCTCCGCACAGATACGCAGTATTTT | CASSLRTDTQYF
. | . | TRBJ1-6 | TRBV6-5 | TGTGCCAGCAGCCATCGGGTGTACTCACCCCTCCACTTT | CASSHRVYSPLHF
. | . | TRBJ2-1 | TRBV7-6 | TGTGCCAGCAGCTTAACCGGCTCCTACAATGAGCAGTTCTTC | CASSLTGSYNEQFF
. | . | TRBJ1-2 | TRBV6-1 | TGTGCCAGCAGTGTAGTCCCGGACTATGGCTACACCTTC | CASSVVPDYGYTF
. | . | TRBJ2-7 | TRBV4-2 | TGTGCCAGCAGCCAACTTGGGACTCCGAAGCCCTACGAGCAGTACTTC | CASSQLGTPKPYEQYF
TRBD1 | . | TRBJ1-5 | TRBV19 | TGTGCCAGTGGTGCCCGGACAGGGGGCGTTAGCAATCAGCCCCAGCATTTT | CASGARTGGVSNQPQHF
. | . | TRBJ1-5 | TRBV19 | TGTGCCAGTACCGTTCTTAGGGGGAGGGGCAATCAGCCCCAGCATTTT | CASTVLRGRGNQPQHF
. | . | TRBJ2-7 | TRBV5-4 | TGTGCCAGCAGCTTGCCGTCGGGGTACGAGCAGTACTTC | CASSLPSGYEQYF
. | . | TRBJ2-3 | TRBV5-4 | TGTGCCAGCAGCTCGCAAAACAGGGCCTGGGATACGCAGTATTTT | CASSSQNRAWDTQYF
. | . | TRBJ2-3 | TRBV10-1 | TGCGCCAGCAGTGAGTCGCAAGCCACAGATACGCAGTATTTT | CASSESQATDTQYF
. | . | TRBJ1-1 | TRBV29-1 | TGCAGCGCCTACAGGGTGAGGAACACTGAAGCTTTCTTT | CSAYRVRNTEAFF
TRBD1 | . | TRBJ1-1 | TRBV27 | TGTGCCAGCAGTTTGGGCAGGGGGCACACTGAAGCTTTCTTT | CASSLGRGHTEAFF
. | . | TRBJ1-1 | TRBV30 | TGTGCCCGTACGATCGACAGCCCGAACACTGAAGCTTTCTTT | CARTIDSPNTEAFF
TRBD1 | once | TRBJ2-5 | TRBV5-1 | TGCGCCAGCAGCTTGAGACCGACAGGGGGCGAAGAGACCCAGTACTTC | CASSLRPTGGEETQYF
. | . | TRBJ2-3 | TRBV5-1 | TGCGCCAGCAGCTTGGTGGCAGGGCGCACAGATACGCAGTATTTT | CASSLVAGRTDTQYF
. | . | TRBJ1-2 | TRBV28 | TGTGCCAGCAGTGGAGTCTATGGCTACACCTTC | CASSGVYGYTF
TRBD1 | . | TRBJ2-7 | TRBV6-5 | TGTGCCAGCAGTTCCCCCAGGGGGCGAGAGCAGTACTTC | CASSSPRGREQYF
. | . | TRBJ2-1 | TRBV5-4 | TGTGCCAGCAGCCTTAGGCGGGCGAGCTCCTACAATGAGCAGTTCTTC | CASSLRRASSYNEQFF
TRBD1 | . | TRBJ1-2 | TRBV25-1 | TGTGCCAGCAGTGAGTCGGACAGGGGAATATATGGCTACACCTTC | CASSESDRGIYGYTF
. | . | TRBJ2-1 | TRBV5-6 | TGTGCCAGCAGCTTGGATTGGGGGACTTCCTACAATGAGCAGTTCTTC | CASSLDWGTSYNEQFF
TRBD1 | . | TRBJ2-5 | TRBV2 | TGTGCCAGCAGGGGACAGGCCCAAGAGACCCAGTACTTC | CASRGQAQETQYF
TRBD1 | . | TRBJ1-5 | TRBV7-6 | TGTGCCAGCAGTTCCGACAGGGGGCTTCAGCCCCAGCATTTT | CASSSDRGLQPQHF
. | . | TRBJ1-1 | TRBV29-1 | TGCAGCGTCGGACACTTGAACACTGAAGCTTTCTTT | CSVGHLNTEAFF
TRBD1 | . | TRBJ1-4 | TRBV6-9 | TGTGCCAGCAGTTATCCCCGGGACAGGGGACCGTTTTTT | CASSYPRDRGPFF
TRBD2 | . | TRBJ2-3 | TRBV28 | TGTGCCAGCAGTTTTCTAGCGGGGAGCACAGATACGCAGTATTTT | CASSFLAGSTDTQYF
. | . | TRBJ2-7 | TRBV4-1 | TGCGCCAGCAGCCTTATCGTTCCGAGCTCCTACGAGCAGTACTTC | CASSLIVPSSYEQYF
TRBD1 | once | TRBJ2-1 | TRBV11-2 | TGTGCCAGCAGCTTCCAGGGGGCTTCCTACAATGAGCAGTTCTTC | CASSFQGASYNEQFF
. | few | TRBJ1-5 | TRBV30 | TGTGCCTGGAGTGTAGCCCGCAATCAGCCCCAGCATTTT | CAWSVARNQPQHF
TRBD2 | few | TRBJ2-2 | TRBV6-5 | TGTGCCAGCAATGGACTAGCCCGCACCGGGGAGCTGTTTTTT | CASNGLARTGELFF
. | . | TRBJ2-2 | TRBV7-9 | TGTGCCAGCAGCTCCGGACAGATTAACACCGGGGAGCTGTTTTTT | CASSSGQINTGELFF
TRBD2 | . | TRBJ2-7 | TRBV13 | TGTGCCAGCAGCTTAAGTCTAGCGGTCTCCTACGAGCAGTACTTC | CASSLSLAVSYEQYF
TRBD1 | once | TRBJ1-2 | TRBV9 | TGTGCCAGCAGCGACCAGGACAGGGCTCTCACGGACTATGGCTACACCTTC | CASSDQDRALTDYGYTF
. | once | TRBJ1-5 | TRBV6-4 | TGTGCCAGCAGCCCCGAGAGCAATCAGCCCCAGCATTTT | CASSPESNQPQHF
TRBD1 | . | TRBJ2-7 | TRBV4-1 | TGCGCCAGCAGCCCCGGGACAGGGGCCAACGAGCAGTACTTC | CASSPGTGANEQYF
TRBD1 | few | TRBJ1-2 | TRBV6-6 | TGTGCCAGCAGTCGGACAGGGATACATGGCTACACCTTC | CASSRTGIHGYTF
TRBD1 | . | TRBJ1-1 | TRBV5-4 | TGTGCCAGCAGCTCGCCGGGACAGGGGGCTGAAGCTTTCTTT | CASSSPGQGAEAFF
. | . | TRBJ1-2 | TRBV6-5 | TGTGCCAGCAGTTATCTAGGCTATGGCTACACCTTC | CASSYLGYGYTF
. | . | TRBJ2-7 | TRBV2 | TGTGCCAGCAGTGATAACAGCCCCTACGAGCAGTACTTC | CASSDNSPYEQYF
. | once | TRBJ1-2 | TRBV10-3 | TGTGCCATCAGTGAGACAGCCGCTAACTATGGCTACACCTTC | CAISETAANYGYTF
. | . | TRBJ1-1 | TRBV6-5 | TGTGCCAGCAGTTACGCGGGTAGAATAACTCAAGCTTTCTTT | CASSYAGRITQAFF
. | . | TRBJ1-5 | TRBV6-5 | TGTGCCAGCCGGCCAGGGTCCGGGCCCCAGCATTTT | CASRPGSGPQHF
. | . | TRBJ2-3 | TRBV5-1 | TGCGCCAGCTCCCAGACAGTCTCTAGCACAGATACGCAGTATTTT | CASSQTVSSTDTQYF
TRBD1 | few | TRBJ1-5 | TRBV29-1 | TGCAGCGTGGGGACAGGGCTTCATCAGCCCCAGCATTTT | CSVGTGLHQPQHF